This T cell receptor beta chain was captured in a study of shared clonotypes between healthy human individuals. Broader study findings: Naive subsets typically showed greater estimated richness than memory subsets.

Everyone who donated was a Caucasian adult who lived in Nashville, Tennessee. In regard to this clone: Antigen specificity is unknown.

CDR3 length: 14 residues. The germline V gene encodes CDR1 MGHDK and CDR2 SYGVNS. Trimming removed 6 bases at V and 2 bases at J, with 12 bases between. The sorted-subset replicate PCRs were given around 190 ng DNA, which is approximately 30,000 T cell genomes. This table comes from immunoSEQ multiplex PCR, and its TCRdb copy is limited to in-frame clones, with some not included. The sample has about 2.4 million clones, 90% to 95% seen once. The origin of this receptor is a man between 18 and 29 years old in good health. Some clones in this sample may be carry-over from other donors' samples. The rearrangement joins TRBV25-1 to TRBJ2-3; a weak D match, TRBD2 (6 bases). Sequences were obtained from naive CD4+ T cells from PBMCs. The subset denotes: CD45RA+ positively selected. The CDR3 spells CASRVSGSTDTQYF. The CDR3 DNA reads as TGTGCCAGCAGAGTTAGCGGATCCACAGATACGCAGTATTTT.